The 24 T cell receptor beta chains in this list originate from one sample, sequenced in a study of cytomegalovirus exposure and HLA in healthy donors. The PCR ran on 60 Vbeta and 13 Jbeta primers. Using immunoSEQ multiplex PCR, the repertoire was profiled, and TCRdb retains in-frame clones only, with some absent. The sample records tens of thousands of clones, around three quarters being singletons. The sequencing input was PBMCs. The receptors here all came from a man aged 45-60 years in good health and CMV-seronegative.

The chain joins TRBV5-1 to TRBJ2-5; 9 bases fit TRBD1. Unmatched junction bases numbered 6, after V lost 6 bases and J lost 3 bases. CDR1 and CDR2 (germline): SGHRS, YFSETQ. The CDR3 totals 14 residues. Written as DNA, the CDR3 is TGCGCCAGCACCCACGGGACAGGGAAAGAGACCCAGTACTTC. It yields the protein CASTHGTGKETQYF.

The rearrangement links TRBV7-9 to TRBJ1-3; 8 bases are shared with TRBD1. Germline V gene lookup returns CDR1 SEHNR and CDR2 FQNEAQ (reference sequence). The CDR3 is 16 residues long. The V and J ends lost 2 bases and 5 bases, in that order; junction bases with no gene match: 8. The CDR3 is CASSLNLDRGRNTIYF. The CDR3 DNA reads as TGTGCCAGCAGCTTAAATCTCGACAGGGGAAGAAACACCATATATTTT.

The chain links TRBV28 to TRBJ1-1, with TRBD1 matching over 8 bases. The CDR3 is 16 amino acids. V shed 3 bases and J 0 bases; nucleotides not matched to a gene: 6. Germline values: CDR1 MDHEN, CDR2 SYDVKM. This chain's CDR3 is CASSFARGRMNTEAFF. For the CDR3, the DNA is TGTGCCAGCAGTTTCGCCAGGGGGCGGATGAACACTGAAGCTTTCTTT.

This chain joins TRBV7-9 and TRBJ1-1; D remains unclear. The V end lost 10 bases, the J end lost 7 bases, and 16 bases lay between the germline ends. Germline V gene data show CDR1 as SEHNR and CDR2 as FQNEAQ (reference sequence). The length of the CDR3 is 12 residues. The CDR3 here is CANKRAGGEAFF. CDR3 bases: TGTGCCAACAAAAGGGCGGGCGGTGAAGCTTTCTTT. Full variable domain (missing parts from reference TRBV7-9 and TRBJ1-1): DTGVSQNPRHKITKRGQNVTFRCDPISEHNRLYWYRQTLGQGPEFLTYFQNEAQLEKSRLLSDRFSAERPKGSFSTLEIQRTEQGDSAMYLCANKRAGGEAFFGQGTRLTVV.

For the CDR3, the DNA is TGTGCCAGTAGTAGTCAGGGGAGAGAGACCCAGTACTTC. Translated, it gives CASSSQGRETQYF. V and J are TRBV19 and TRBJ2-5, with D tentatively TRBD1 (6 bases). The germline V and J ends were trimmed by 4 bases and 4 bases, with 10 bases remaining between them. CDR3 size: 13 residues. Germline V CDR1 and CDR2: LNHDA, SQIVND (reference sequence).

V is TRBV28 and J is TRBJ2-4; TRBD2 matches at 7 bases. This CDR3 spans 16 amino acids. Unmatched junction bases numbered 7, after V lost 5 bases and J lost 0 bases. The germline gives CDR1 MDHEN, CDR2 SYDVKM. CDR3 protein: CASSRASGLAKNIQYF. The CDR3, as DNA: TGTGCCAGCAGTCGGGCTAGCGGACTAGCCAAAAACATTCAGTACTTC.

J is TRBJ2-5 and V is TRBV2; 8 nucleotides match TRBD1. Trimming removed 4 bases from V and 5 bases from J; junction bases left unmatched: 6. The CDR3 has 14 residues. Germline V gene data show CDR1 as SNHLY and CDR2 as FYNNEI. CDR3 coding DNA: TGTGCCAGCAGTGGCCAGACAGGGGCGGAGACCCAGTACTTC. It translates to CASSGQTGAETQYF.

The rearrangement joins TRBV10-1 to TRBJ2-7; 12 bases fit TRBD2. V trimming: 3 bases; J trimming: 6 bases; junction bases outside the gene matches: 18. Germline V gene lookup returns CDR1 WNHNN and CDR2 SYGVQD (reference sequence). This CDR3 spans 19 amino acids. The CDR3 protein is CASSDSRTSGTPGGGEQYF. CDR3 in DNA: TGCGCCAGCAGTGACTCCCGGACTAGCGGGACCCCGGGGGGGGGCGAGCAGTACTTC.

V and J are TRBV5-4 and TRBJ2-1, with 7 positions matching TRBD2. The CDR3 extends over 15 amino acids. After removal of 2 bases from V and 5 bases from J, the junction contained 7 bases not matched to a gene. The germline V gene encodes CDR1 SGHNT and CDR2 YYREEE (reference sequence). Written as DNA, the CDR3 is TGTGCCAGCAGCTTCGGGACTAACAAAAACAATGAGCAGTTCTTC. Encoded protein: CASSFGTNKNNEQFF.

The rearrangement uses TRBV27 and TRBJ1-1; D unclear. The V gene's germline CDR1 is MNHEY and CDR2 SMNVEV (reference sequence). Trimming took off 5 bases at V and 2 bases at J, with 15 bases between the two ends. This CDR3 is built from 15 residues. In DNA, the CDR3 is TGTGCCAGCAGTAATAAGGTGGTGGGCAACACTGAAGCTTTCTTT. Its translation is CASSNKVVGNTEAFF.

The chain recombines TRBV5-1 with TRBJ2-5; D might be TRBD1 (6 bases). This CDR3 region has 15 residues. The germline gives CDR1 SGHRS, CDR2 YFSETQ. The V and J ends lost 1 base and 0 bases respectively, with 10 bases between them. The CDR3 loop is CASSLRGLNQETQYF. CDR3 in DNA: TGCGCCAGCAGCTTGAGGGGGTTAAACCAAGAGACCCAGTACTTC.

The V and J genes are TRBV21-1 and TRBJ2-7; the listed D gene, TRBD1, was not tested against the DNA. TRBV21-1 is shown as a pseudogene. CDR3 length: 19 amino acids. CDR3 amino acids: CASNEDKGHPNFSSYEQYF. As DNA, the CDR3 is TGTGCCAGCAACGAGGACAAGGGACATCCTAACTTCAGCTCCTACGAGCAGTACTTC.

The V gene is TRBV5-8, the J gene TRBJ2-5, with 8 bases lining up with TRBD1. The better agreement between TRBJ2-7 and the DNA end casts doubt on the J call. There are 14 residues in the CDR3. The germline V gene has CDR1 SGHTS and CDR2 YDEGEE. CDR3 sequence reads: CASSLQGVFDEQYF. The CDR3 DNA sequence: TGTGCCAGCAGCTTACAGGGGGTTTTCGACGAGCAGTACTTC.

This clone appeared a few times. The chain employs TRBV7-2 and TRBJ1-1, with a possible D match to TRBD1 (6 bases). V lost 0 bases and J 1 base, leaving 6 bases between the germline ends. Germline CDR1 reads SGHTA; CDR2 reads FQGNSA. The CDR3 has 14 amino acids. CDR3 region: CASSLAGQNTEAFF. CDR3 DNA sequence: TGTGCCAGCAGCTTAGCGGGACAGAACACTGAAGCTTTCTTT. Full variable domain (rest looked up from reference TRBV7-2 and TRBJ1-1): GAGVSQSPSNKVTEKGKDVELRCDPISGHTALYWYRQSLGQGLEFLIYFQGNSAPDKSGLPSDRFSAERTGGSVSTLTIQRTQQEDSAVYLCASSLAGQNTEAFFGQGTRLTVV.

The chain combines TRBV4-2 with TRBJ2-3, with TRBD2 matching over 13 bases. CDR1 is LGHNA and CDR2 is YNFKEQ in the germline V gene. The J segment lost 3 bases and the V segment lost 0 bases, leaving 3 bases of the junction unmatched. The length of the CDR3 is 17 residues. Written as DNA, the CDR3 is TGTGCCAGCAGCCAAGATACTAGCGGGGGGGTTACAGATACGCAGTATTTT. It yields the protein CASSQDTSGGVTDTQYF.

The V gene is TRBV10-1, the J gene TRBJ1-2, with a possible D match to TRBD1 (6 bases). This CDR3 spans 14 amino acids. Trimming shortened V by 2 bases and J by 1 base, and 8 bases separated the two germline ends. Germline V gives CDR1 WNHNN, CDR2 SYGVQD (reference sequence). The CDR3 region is CASSEDRFNYGYTF. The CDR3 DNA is TGCGCCAGCAGTGAGGACAGGTTTAACTATGGCTACACCTTC.

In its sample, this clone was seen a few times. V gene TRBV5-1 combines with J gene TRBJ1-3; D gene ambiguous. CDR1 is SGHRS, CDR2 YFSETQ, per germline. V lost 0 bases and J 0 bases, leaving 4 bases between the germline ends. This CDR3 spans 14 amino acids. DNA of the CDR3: TGCGCCAGCAGCTTGGGCAGCTCTGGAAACACCATATATTTT. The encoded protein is CASSLGSSGNTIYF.

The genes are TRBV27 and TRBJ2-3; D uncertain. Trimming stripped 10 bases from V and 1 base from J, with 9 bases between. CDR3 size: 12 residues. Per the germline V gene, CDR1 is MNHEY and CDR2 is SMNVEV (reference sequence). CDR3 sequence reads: CANGSGTDTQYF. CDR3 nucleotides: TGTGCCAACGGGTCAGGCACAGATACGCAGTATTTT.

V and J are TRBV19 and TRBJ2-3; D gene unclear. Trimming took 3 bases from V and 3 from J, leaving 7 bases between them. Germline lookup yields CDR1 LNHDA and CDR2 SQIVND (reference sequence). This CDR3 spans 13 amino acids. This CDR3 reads CASSIIHTDTQYF. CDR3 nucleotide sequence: TGTGCCAGTAGTATCATTCATACAGATACGCAGTATTTT.

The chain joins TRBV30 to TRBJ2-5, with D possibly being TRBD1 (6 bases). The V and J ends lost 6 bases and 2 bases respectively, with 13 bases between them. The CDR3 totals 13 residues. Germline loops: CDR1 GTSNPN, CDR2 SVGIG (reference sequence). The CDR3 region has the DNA TGTGCCTGCGGACAGTTGCTTCAAGAGACCCAGTACTTC. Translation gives CACGQLLQETQYF.

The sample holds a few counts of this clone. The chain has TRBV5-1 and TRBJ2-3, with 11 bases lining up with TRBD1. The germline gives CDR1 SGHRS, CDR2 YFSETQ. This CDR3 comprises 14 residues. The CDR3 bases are TGCTCCCACTTCGGACAGGGGGCGGCAGATACGCAGTATTTT. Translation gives CSHFGQGAADTQYF.

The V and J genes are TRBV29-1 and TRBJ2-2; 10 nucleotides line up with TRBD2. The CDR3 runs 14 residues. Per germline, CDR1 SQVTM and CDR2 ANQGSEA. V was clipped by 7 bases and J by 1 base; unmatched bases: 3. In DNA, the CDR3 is TGCAGCGGGGTAGCGGGGGGGAACACCGGGGAGCTGTTTTTT. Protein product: CSGVAGGNTGELFF.

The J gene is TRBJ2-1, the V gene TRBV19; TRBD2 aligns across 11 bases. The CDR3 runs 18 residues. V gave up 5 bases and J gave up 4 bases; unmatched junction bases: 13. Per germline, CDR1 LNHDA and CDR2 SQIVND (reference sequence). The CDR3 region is CASSPQVLAGGSYNEQFF. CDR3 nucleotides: TGTGCCAGTAGTCCTCAAGTCCTAGCGGGGGGTTCGTACAATGAGCAGTTCTTC.

CDR3 DNA: TGCAGCGTGGGGACAGGGTCTAGCACAGATACGCAGTATTTT. Encoded protein: CSVGTGSSTDTQYF. The rearrangement joins TRBV29-1 to TRBJ2-3; 9 bases align to TRBD1. V lost 6 bases to trimming and J lost 0 bases; unmatched junction nucleotides: 4. This CDR3 spans 14 amino acids. Germline V lookup: CDR1 SQVTM, CDR2 ANQGSEA.